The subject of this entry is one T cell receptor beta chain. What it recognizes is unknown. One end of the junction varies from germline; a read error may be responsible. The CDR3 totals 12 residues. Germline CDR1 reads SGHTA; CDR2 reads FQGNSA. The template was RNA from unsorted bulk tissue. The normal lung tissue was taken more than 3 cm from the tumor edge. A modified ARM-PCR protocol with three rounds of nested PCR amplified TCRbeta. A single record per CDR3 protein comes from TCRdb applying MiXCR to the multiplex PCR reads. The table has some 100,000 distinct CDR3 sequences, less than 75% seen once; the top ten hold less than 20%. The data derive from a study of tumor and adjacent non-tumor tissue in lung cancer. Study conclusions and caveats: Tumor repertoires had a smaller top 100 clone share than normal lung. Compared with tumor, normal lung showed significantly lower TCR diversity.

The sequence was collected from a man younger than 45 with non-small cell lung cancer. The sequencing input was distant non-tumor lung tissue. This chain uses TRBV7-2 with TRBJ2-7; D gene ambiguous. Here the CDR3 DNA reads TGTGCCAGCAGCCTATACCTCGACGAGCAATACTTC. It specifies CASSLYLDEQYF.